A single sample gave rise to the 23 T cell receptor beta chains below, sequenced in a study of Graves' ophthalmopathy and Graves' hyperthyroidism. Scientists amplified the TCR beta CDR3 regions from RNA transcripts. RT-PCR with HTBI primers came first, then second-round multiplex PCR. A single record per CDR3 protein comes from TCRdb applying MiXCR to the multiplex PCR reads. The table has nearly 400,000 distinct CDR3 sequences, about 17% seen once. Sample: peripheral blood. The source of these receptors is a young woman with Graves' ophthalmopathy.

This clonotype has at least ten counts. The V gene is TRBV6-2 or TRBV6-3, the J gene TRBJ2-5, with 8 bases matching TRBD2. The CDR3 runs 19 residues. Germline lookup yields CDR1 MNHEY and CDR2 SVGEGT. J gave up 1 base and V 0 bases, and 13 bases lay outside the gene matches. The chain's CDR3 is CASSYSRFGRGTSQETQYF. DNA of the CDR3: TGTGCCAGCAGTTACTCGCGATTCGGGCGGGGGACTAGCCAAGAGACCCAGTACTTC.

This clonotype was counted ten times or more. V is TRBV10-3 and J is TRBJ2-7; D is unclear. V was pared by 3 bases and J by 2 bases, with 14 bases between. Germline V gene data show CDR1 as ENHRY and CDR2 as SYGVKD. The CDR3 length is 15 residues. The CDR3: CAISESPLNPYEQYF. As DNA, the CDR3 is TGTGCCATCAGTGAATCTCCCCTAAACCCCTACGAGCAGTACTTC.

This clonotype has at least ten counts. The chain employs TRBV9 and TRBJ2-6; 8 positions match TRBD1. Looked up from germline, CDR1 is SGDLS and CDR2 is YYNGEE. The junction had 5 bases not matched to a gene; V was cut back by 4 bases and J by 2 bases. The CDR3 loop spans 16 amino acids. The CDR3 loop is CASSPRTGPGANVLTF. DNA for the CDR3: TGTGCCAGCAGCCCCAGGACAGGGCCTGGGGCCAACGTCCTGACTTTC.

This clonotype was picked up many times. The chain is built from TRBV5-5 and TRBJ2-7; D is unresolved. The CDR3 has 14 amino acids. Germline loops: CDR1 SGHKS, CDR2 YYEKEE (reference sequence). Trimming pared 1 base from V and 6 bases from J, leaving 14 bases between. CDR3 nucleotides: TGTGCCAGCAGCTTGCGGGTAGCCAATGGCGAGCAGTACTTC. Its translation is CASSLRVANGEQYF.

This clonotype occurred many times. The CDR3 DNA is TGCAGTGCTAGAGATAGGCTAGCGGGAGGTGAGACCCAGTACTTC. This gives the protein CSARDRLAGGETQYF. The chain combines TRBV20-1 with TRBJ2-5, with 11 bases fitting TRBD2. The CDR3 consists of 15 residues. The V and J ends lost 0 bases and 5 bases, in that order; junction bases with no gene match: 5. Germline CDR1 DFQATT, CDR2 SNEGSKA (reference sequence).

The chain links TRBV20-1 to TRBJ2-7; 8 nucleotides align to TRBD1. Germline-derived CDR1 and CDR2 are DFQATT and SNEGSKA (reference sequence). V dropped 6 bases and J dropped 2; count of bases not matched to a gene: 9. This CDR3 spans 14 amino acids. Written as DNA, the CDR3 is TGCAGTGCAGAAAGGACAGGGAACACCTACGAGCAGTACTTC. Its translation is CSAERTGNTYEQYF.

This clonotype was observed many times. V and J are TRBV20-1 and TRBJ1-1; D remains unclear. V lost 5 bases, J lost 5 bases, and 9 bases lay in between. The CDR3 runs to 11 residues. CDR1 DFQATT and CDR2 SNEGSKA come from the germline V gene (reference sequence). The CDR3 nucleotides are TGCAGTGCTGTCCGTCGGACTGAAGCTTTCTTT. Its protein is CSAVRRTEAFF.

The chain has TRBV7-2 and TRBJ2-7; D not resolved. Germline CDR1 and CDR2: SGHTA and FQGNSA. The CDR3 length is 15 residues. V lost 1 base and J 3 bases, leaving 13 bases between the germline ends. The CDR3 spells CASSLGPTSLYEQYF. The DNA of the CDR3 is TGTGCCAGCAGCTTAGGGCCCACGTCCCTCTACGAGCAGTACTTC.

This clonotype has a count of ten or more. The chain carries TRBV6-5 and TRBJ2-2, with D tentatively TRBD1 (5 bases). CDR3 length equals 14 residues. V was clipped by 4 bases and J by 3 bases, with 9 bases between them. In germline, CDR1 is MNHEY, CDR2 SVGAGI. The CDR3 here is CASSFGRDTGELFF. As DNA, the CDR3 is TGTGCCAGCAGTTTTGGCAGGGACACCGGGGAGCTGTTTTTT.

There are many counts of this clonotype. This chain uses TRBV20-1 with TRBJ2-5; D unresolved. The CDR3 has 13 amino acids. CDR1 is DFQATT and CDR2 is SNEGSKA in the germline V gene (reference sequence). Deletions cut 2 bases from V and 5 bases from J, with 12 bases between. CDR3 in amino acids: CSARIVPRETQYF. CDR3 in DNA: TGCAGTGCTAGAATAGTACCAAGGGAGACCCAGTACTTC.

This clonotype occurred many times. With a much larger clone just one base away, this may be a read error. CDR3 DNA: TGTGCCAGCAGTCTCGAACGGGGGAGGGCTGAAGCTTTCTTT. It specifies CASSLERGRAEAFF. The J gene is TRBJ1-1, the V gene TRBV28; D possibly corresponds to TRBD1 (5 bases). CDR3 size: 14 residues. Germline CDR1 and CDR2: MDHEN and SYDVKM. With 5 bases removed from V and 6 bases from J, the gap between germline ends came to 16 bases.

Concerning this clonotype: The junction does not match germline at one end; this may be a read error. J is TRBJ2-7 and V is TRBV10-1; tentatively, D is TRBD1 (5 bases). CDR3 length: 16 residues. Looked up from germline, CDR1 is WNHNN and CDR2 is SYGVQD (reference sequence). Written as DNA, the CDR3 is TGCGCCAGCAGTGATGTTAGGGGTAAAGACTCCTACGAGCAGCACTTC. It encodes CASSDVRGKDSYEQHF.

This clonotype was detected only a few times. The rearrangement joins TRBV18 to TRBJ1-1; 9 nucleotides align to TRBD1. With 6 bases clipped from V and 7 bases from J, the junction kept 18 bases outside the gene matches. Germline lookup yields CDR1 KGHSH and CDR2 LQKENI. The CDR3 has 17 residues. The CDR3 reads CASSTWAGTGSNSEAFF. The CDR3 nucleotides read TGTGCCAGCTCCACCTGGGCGGGGACAGGGAGTAATAGTGAAGCTTTCTTT.

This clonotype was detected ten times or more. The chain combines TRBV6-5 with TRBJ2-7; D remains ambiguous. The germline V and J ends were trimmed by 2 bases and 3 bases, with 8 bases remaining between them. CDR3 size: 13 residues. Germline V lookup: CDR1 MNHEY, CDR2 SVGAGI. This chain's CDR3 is CASSYGIYYEQYF. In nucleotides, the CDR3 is TGTGCCAGCAGTTACGGGATTTACTACGAGCAGTACTTC.

This chain's CDR3 is CASSLLAGVTQETQYF. The CDR3 DNA reads TGTGCCAGCAGTTTATTAGCGGGAGTAACCCAAGAGACCCAGTACTTC. The V and J genes are TRBV27 and TRBJ2-5; 9 bases are a match to TRBD2. This CDR3 contains 16 residues. CDR1 and CDR2 from the germline V gene are MNHEY and SMNVEV (reference sequence). V dropped 1 base and J dropped 1; count of bases not matched to a gene: 4.

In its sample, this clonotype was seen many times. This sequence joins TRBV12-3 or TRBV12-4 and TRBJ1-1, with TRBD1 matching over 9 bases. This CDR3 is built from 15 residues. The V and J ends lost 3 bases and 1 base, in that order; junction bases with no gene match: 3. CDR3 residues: CASSFDRGGNTEAFF. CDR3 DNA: TGTGCCAGCAGTTTCGACAGGGGGGGGAACACTGAAGCTTTCTTT.

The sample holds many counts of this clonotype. Here the CDR3 DNA reads TGTGCCAGCAGGCCCAGGGATTCACCCCTCCACTTT. It translates to CASRPRDSPLHF. V is TRBV6-1 and J is TRBJ1-6; the D gene is possibly TRBD1 (5 bases). The CDR3 is 12 residues long. Germline V lookup: CDR1 MNHNS, CDR2 SASEGT. Trimming removed 6 bases at V and 8 bases at J, with 8 bases between.

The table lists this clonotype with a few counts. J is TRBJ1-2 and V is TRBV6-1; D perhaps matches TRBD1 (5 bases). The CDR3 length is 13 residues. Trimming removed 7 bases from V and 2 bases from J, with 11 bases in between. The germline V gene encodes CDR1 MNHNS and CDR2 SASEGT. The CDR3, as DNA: TGTGCCAGCAACCGACAGACCAACTATGGCTACACCTTC. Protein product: CASNRQTNYGYTF.

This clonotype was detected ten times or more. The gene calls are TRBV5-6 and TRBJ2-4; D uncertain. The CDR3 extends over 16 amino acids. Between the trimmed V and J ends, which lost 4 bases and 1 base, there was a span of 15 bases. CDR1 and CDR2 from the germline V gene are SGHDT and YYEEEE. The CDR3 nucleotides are TGTGCCAGCAGCCCCTGGTCTGGGGTGGCCAAAAACATTCAGTACTTC. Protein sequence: CASSPWSGVAKNIQYF.

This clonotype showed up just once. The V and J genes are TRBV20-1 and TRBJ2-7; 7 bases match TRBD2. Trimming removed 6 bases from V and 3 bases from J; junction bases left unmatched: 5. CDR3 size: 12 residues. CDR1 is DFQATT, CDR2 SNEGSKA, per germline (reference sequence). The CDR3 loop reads CSARGGRYEQYF. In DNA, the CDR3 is TGCAGTGCCCGGGGAGGGCGCTACGAGCAGTACTTC.

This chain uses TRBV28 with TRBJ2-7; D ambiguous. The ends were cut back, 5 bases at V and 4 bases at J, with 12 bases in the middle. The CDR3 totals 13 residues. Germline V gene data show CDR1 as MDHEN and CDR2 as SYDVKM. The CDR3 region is CASSPPARYEQYF. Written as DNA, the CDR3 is TGTGCCAGCAGTCCCCCCGCGAGATACGAGCAGTACTTC.

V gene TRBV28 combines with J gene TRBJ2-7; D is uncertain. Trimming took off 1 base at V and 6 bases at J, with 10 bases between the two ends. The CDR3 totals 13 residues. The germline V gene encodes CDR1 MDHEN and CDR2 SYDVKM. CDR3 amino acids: CASSLSRASEQYF. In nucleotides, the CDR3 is TGTGCCAGCAGTTTATCCCGCGCCTCCGAGCAGTACTTC.

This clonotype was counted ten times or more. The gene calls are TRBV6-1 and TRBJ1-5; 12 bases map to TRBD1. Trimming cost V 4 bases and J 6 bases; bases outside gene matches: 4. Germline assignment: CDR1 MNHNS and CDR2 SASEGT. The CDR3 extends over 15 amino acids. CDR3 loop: CASSAGTGGGQPQHF. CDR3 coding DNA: TGTGCCAGCAGTGCCGGGACAGGGGGCGGTCAGCCCCAGCATTTT.